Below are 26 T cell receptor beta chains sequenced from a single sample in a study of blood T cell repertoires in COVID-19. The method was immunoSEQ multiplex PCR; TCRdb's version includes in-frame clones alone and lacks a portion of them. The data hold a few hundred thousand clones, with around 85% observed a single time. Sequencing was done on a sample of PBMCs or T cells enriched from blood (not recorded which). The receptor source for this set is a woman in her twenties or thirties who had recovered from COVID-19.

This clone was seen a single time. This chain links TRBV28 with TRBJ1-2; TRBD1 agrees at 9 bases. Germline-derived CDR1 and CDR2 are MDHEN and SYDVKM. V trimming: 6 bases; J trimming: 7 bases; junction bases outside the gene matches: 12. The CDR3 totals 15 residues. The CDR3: CASSPQVGQGPGYTF. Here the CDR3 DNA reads TGTGCCAGCAGCCCCCAGGTGGGACAGGGACCTGGCTACACCTTC.

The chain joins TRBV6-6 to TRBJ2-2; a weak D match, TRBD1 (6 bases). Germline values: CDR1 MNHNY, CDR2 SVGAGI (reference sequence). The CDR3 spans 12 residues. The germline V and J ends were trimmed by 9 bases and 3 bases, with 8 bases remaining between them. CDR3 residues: CASPGDTGELFF. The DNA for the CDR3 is TGTGCCAGTCCAGGGGACACCGGGGAGCTGTTTTTT.

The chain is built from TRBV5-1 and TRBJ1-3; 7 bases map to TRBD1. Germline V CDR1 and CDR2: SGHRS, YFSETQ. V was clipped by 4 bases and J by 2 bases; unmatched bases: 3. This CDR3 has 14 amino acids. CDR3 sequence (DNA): TGCGCCAGCAGCGTCAGGGGGACTGGAAACACCATATATTTT. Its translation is CASSVRGTGNTIYF.

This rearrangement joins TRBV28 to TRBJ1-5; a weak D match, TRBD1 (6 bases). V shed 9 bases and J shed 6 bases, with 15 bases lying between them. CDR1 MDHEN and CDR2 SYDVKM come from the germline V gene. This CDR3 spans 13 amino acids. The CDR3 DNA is TGTGCCAGTATCAGGGGTACTACTCAGCCCCAGCATTTT. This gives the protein CASIRGTTQPQHF. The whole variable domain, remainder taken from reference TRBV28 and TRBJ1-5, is DVKVTQSSRYLVKRTGEKVFLECVQDMDHENMFWYRQDPGLGLRLIYFSYDVKMKEKGDIPEGYSVSREKKERFSLILESASTNQTSMYLCASIRGTTQPQHFGDGTRLSIL.

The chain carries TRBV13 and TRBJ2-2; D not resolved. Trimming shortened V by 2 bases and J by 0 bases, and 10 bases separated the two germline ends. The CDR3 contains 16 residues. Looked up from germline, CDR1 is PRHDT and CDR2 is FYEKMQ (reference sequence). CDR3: CASSLWRGANTGELFF. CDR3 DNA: TGTGCCAGCAGCTTATGGCGAGGAGCGAACACCGGGGAGCTGTTTTTT. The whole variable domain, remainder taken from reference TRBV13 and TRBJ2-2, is AAGVIQSPRHLIKEKRETATLKCYPIPRHDTVYWYQQGPGQDPQFLISFYEKMQSDKGSIPDRFSAQQFSDYHSELNMSSLELGDSALYFCASSLWRGANTGELFFGEGSRLTVL.

In DNA form, the CDR3 reads TGTGCCAGCAGTTTAGACCCCAGCGGTTACGAGCAGTACTTC. Translated: CASSLDPSGYEQYF. This chain joins TRBV28 and TRBJ2-7; a weak D match, TRBD2 (5 bases). Per germline, CDR1 MDHEN and CDR2 SYDVKM. This CDR3 has 14 amino acids. Deletions cut 2 bases from V and 4 bases from J, with 12 bases between.

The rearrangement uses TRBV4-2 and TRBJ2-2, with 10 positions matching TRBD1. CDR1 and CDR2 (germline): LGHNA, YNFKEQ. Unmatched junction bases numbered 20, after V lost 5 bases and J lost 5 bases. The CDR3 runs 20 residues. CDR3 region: CASSWRDRGYDLWGTGELFF. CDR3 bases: TGTGCCAGCAGCTGGCGGGACAGGGGATACGACCTCTGGGGGACCGGGGAGCTGTTTTTT.

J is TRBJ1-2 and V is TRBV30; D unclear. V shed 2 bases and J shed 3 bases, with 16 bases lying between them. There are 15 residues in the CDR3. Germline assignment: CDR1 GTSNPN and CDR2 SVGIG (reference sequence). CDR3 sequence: CAWSLMSSRYYGYTF. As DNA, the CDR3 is TGTGCCTGGAGTTTAATGAGTAGTCGCTACTATGGCTACACCTTC.

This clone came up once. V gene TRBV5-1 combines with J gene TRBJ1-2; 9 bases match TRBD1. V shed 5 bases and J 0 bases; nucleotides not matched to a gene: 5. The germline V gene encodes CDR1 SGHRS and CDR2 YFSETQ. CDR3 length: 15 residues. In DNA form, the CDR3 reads TGCGCCAGCAGATCGGGACAGGGAGCTAACTATGGCTACACCTTC. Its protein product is CASRSGQGANYGYTF. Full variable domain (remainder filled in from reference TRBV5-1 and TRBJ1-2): KAGVTQTPRYLIKTRGQQVTLSCSPISGHRSVSWYQQTPGQGLQFLFEYFSETQRNKGNFPGRFSGRQFSNSRSEMNVSTLELGDSALYLCASRSGQGANYGYTFGSGTRLTVV.

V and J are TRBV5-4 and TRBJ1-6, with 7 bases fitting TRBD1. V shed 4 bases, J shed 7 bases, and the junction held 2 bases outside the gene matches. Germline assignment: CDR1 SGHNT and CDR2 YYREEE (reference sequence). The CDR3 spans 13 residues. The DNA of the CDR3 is TGTGCCAGCAGCACGGACAGGAATTCACCCCTCCACTTT. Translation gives CASSTDRNSPLHF.

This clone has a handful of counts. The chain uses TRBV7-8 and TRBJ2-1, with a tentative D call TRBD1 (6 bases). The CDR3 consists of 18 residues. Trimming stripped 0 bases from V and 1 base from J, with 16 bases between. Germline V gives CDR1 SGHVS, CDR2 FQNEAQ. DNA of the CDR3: TGTGCCAGCAGCTTAGCCCCCACAGGGTTTGATTCCTACAATGAGCAGTTCTTC. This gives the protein CASSLAPTGFDSYNEQFF.

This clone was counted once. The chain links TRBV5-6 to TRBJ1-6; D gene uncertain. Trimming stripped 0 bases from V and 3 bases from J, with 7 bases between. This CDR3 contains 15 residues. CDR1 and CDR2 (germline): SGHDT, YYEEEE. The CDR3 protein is CASSLGQNYNSPLHF. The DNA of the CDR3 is TGTGCCAGCAGCTTGGGGCAGAACTATAATTCACCCCTCCACTTT.

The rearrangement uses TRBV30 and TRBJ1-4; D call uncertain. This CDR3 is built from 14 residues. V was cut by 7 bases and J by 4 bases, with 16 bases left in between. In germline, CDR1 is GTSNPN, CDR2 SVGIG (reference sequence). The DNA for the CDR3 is TGTGCCTCGGGAAAGCGGTCGGATAATGAAAAACTGTTTTTT. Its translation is CASGKRSDNEKLFF.

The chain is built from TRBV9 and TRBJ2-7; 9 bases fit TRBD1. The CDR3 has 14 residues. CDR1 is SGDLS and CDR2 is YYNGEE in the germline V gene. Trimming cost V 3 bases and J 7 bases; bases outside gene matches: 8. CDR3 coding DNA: TGTGCCAGCAGCGCGGGACAGGGTATGTGGGAGCAGTACTTC. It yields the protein CASSAGQGMWEQYF.

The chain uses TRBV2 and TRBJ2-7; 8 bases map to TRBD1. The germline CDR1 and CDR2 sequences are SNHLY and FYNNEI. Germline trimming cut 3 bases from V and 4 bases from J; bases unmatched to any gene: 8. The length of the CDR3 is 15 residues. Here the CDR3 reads CASSDVRQGAYEQYF. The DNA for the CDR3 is TGTGCCAGCAGTGATGTTAGGCAGGGGGCTTACGAGCAGTACTTC.

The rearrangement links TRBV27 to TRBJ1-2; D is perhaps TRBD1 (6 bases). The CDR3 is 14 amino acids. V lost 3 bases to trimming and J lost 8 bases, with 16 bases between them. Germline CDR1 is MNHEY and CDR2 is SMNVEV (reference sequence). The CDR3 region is CASSLGATARGYTF. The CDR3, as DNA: TGTGCCAGCAGTTTGGGGGCGACAGCCAGGGGCTACACCTTC.

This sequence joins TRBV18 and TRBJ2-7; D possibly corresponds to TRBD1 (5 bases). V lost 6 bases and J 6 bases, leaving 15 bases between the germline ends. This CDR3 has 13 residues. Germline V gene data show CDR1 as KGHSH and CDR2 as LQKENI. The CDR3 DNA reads TGTGCCAGCTCCCCAGTCAGGGTAGGCGAGCAGTACTTC. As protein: CASSPVRVGEQYF.

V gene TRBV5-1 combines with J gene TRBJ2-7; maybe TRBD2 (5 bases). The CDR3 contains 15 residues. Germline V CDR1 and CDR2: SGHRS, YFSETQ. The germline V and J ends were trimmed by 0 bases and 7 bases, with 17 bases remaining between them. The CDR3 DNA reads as TGCGCCAGCAGCTTGGAACTAGGAACCCTTCGTGAGCAGTACTTC. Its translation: CASSLELGTLREQYF.

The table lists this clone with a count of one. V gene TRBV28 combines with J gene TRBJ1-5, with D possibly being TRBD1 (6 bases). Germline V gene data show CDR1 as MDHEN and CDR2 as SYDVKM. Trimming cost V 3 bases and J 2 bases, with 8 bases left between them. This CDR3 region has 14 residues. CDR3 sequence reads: CASSFRGGNQPQHF. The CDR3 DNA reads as TGTGCCAGCAGTTTCAGGGGCGGCAATCAGCCCCAGCATTTT.

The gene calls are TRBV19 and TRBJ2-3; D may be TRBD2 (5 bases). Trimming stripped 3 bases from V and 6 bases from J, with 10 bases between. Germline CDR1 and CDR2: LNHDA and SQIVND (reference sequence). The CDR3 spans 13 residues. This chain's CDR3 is CASSIRGKDTQYF. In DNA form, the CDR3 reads TGTGCCAGTAGTATTCGGGGTAAGGATACGCAGTATTTT.

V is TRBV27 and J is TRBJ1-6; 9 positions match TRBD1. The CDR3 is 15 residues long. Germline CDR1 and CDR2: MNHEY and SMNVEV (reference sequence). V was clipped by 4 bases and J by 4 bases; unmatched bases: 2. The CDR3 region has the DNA TGTGCCAGCAGTTCCGGACAGGGGTATAATTCACCCCTCCACTTT. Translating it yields CASSSGQGYNSPLHF.

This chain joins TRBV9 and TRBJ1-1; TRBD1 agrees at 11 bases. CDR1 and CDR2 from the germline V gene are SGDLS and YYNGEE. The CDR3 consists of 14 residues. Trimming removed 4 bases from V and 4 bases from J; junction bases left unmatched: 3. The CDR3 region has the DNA TGTGCCAGCAGCCGTGGGACAGGGGGCACTGAAGCTTTCTTT. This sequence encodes CASSRGTGGTEAFF. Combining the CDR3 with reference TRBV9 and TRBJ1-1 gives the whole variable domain DSGVTQTPKHLITATGQRVTLRCSPRSGDLSVYWYQQSLDQGLQFLIQYYNGEERAKGNILERFSAQQFPDLHSELNLSSLELGDSALYFCASSRGTGGTEAFFGQGTRLTVV.

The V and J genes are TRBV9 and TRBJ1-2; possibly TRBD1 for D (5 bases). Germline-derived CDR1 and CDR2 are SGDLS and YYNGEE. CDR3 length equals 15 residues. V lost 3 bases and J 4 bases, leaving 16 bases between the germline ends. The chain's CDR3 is CASSARRGSAYGYTF. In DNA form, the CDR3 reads TGTGCCAGCAGCGCCCGAAGGGGATCTGCCTATGGCTACACCTTC.

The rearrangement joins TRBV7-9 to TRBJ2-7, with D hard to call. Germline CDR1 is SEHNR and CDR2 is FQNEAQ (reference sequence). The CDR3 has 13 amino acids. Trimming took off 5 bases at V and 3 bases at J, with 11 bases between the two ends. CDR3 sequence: CASSHKFLYEQYF. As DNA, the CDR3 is TGTGCCAGCAGCCACAAATTTCTCTACGAGCAGTACTTC.

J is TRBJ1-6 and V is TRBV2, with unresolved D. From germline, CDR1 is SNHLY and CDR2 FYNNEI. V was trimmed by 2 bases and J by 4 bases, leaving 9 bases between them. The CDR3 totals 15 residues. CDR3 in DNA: TGTGCCAGCAGTGAAACAGAAACTTATAATTCACCCCTCCACTTT. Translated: CASSETETYNSPLHF.

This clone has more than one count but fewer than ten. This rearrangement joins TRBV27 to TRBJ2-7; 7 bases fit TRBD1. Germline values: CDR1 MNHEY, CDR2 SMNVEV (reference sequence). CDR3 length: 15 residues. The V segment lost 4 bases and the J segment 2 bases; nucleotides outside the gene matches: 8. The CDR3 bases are TGTGCCAGCAGTTCTTGGTCCGGGACAGCCTACGAGCAGTACTTC. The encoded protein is CASSSWSGTAYEQYF.